Shown below are 24 T cell receptor beta chains from a single sample sequenced in a study of CD8 T cells in Susac syndrome. Reverse transcription used roughly 0.45 to 1 ug RNA and random hexamers. TCRdb used MiXCR to reprocess the immunoSEQ multiplex PCR reads, holding one entry per CDR3 protein. This sample yields 150,000 to 190,000 distinct CDR3 sequences, of which approximately 94% are seen a single time; roughly 0.21% belongs to the top ten. Specimen: CD8+ T cells from PBMCs. The receptors come from a human donor with multiple sclerosis.

This sequence joins TRBV7-2 and TRBJ2-5; either TRBD1 or TRBD2 may fit D (6 bases each). This CDR3 is built from 16 residues. Trimming stripped 2 bases from V and 3 bases from J, with 16 bases between. The germline CDR1 and CDR2 sequences are SGHTA and FQGNSA. The CDR3 loop is CASSLLSGANKETQYF. CDR3 DNA: TGTGCCAGCAGCTTACTATCGGGGGCGAACAAAGAGACCCAGTACTTC.

The chain couples TRBV27 to TRBJ2-3; TRBD1 matches at 8 bases. The ends lost 5 bases at V and 1 base at J; junction bases unmatched: 8. CDR1 and CDR2 (germline): MNHEY, SMNVEV (reference sequence). The length of the CDR3 is 16 residues. The CDR3 nucleotides read TGTGCCAGCAGTCTCCTCGTGGGACAGGGCACAGATACGCAGTATTTT. This sequence encodes CASSLLVGQGTDTQYF.

This chain links TRBV3-1 with TRBJ1-2; D gene ambiguous. Looked up from germline, CDR1 is LGHDT and CDR2 is YNNKEL (reference sequence). The CDR3 totals 14 residues. V lost 1 base, J lost 5 bases, and 11 bases lay in between. CDR3 residues: CASSQGSRWYGYTF. The CDR3 region has the DNA TGTGCCAGCAGCCAAGGGTCACGCTGGTATGGCTACACCTTC.

J is TRBJ2-7 and V is TRBV20-1, with 10 bases that match TRBD1. The CDR3 length is 15 residues. V trimming: 3 bases; J trimming: 2 bases; junction bases outside the gene matches: 7. In germline, CDR1 is DFQATT, CDR2 SNEGSKA (reference sequence). CDR3 DNA sequence: TGCAGTGCTAGGGGGGACAGGGGCCTCCCCTACGAGCAGTACTTC. Residues: CSARGDRGLPYEQYF.

The genes are TRBV6-4 and TRBJ2-1; D is perhaps TRBD1 (5 bases). The CDR3 spans 13 residues. V lost 4 bases to trimming and J lost 4 bases, with 8 bases between them. Germline assignment: CDR1 MRHNA and CDR2 SNTAGT. The CDR3 is CASSADTYNEQFF. The CDR3 DNA is TGTGCCAGCAGTGCGGACACATACAATGAGCAGTTCTTC.

The genes are TRBV12-5 and TRBJ1-1; unclear D gene. V lost 0 bases, J lost 6 bases, and 2 bases lay in between. The CDR3 is made up of 11 amino acids. Germline assignment: CDR1 LGHNT and CDR2 FRNRAP. For the CDR3, the DNA is TGTGCTAGTGGTTTGGTGGCTGAAGCTTTCTTT. It codes for CASGLVAEAFF.

The rearrangement links TRBV13 to TRBJ2-7; maybe TRBD2 (5 bases). The CDR3 sequence is 13 residues long. V was cut by 3 bases and J by 6 bases, with 12 bases left in between. Germline V gives CDR1 PRHDT, CDR2 FYEKMQ (reference sequence). The CDR3 DNA reads TGTGCCAGCAGCTTCAGCCGAGGGTTCGAGCAGTACTTC. Encoded protein: CASSFSRGFEQYF. Complete variable domain (other parts from reference TRBV13 and TRBJ2-7): AAGVIQSPRHLIKEKRETATLKCYPIPRHDTVYWYQQGPGQDPQFLISFYEKMQSDKGSIPDRFSAQQFSDYHSELNMSSLELGDSALYFCASSFSRGFEQYFGPGTRLTVT.

This chain joins TRBV15 and TRBJ1-5; D may be TRBD1 (5 bases). This CDR3 is built from 17 residues. Germline CDR1 reads LNHNV; CDR2 reads YYDKDF (reference sequence). V gave up 6 bases and J gave up 2 bases, with 20 bases separating them. The CDR3 protein is CATSETGPNRGNQPQHF. For the CDR3, the DNA is TGTGCCACCAGTGAAACGGGGCCTAACCGGGGCAATCAGCCCCAGCATTTT.

The chain has TRBV30 and TRBJ2-7; D perhaps matches TRBD1 (5 bases). This CDR3 comprises 13 residues. Trimming shortened V by 2 bases and J by 6 bases, and 14 bases separated the two germline ends. Looked up from germline, CDR1 is GTSNPN and CDR2 is SVGIG (reference sequence). The CDR3: CAWSFGQGREQYF. In nucleotides, the CDR3 is TGTGCCTGGAGTTTCGGGCAGGGCCGCGAGCAGTACTTC. Full variable domain (missing parts from reference TRBV30 and TRBJ2-7): SQTIHQWPATLVQPVGSPLSLECTVEGTSNPNLYWYRQAAGRGLQLLFYSVGIGQISSEVPQNLSASRPQDRQFILSSKKLLLSDSGFYLCAWSFGQGREQYFGPGTRLTVT.

The chain has TRBV20-1 and TRBJ2-3, with D perhaps given as TRBD1 or TRBD2 (6 bases each). This CDR3 is built from 15 residues. CDR1 is DFQATT and CDR2 is SNEGSKA in the germline V gene (reference sequence). Trimming pared 3 bases from V and 5 bases from J, leaving 18 bases between. As DNA, the CDR3 is TGCAGTGCTAGCGTGGGGGGCCTTCACAGAGATACGCAGTATTTT. It codes for CSASVGGLHRDTQYF.

V and J are TRBV29-1 and TRBJ2-1, with 10 nucleotides matching TRBD1. CDR1 is SQVTM, CDR2 ANQGSEA, per germline. This CDR3 is 14 amino acids long. J was trimmed by 4 bases and V by 4 bases; bases with no gene match: 4. The CDR3 DNA sequence: TGCAGCGTTGCCCGACAGGGGGCATACAATGAGCAGTTCTTC. Its protein product is CSVARQGAYNEQFF.

The chain combines TRBV29-1 with TRBJ1-2; D not resolved. V lost 0 bases to trimming and J lost 6 bases, with 11 bases between them. Germline V gives CDR1 SQVTM, CDR2 ANQGSEA. The CDR3 sequence is 13 residues long. CDR3: CSVEDKSGNGYTF. CDR3 coding DNA: TGCAGCGTTGAAGATAAATCCGGGAATGGCTACACCTTC. The variable domain in full, completed from reference TRBV29-1 and TRBJ1-2, reads SAVISQKPSRDICQRGTSLTIQCQVDSQVTMMFWYRQQPGQSLTLIATANQGSEATYESGFVIDKFPISRPNLTFSTLTVSNMSPEDSSIYLCSVEDKSGNGYTFGSGTRLTVV.

This chain joins TRBV6-4 and TRBJ2-3; D might be TRBD2 (7 bases). CDR1 is MRHNA, CDR2 SNTAGT, per germline. CDR3 length: 14 residues. V was shortened by 2 bases and J by 2 bases, with 8 bases between the two germline ends. CDR3 in amino acids: CASSDGGATDTQYF. CDR3 coding DNA: TGTGCCAGCAGTGACGGGGGGGCCACAGATACGCAGTATTTT.

V usage is TRBV24-1 and J usage is TRBJ2-5; tentatively, D is TRBD1 (5 bases). Germline V lookup: CDR1 KGHDR, CDR2 SFDVKD. The CDR3 is made up of 12 amino acids. V lost 6 bases and J lost 1, with 5 bases in between. The CDR3: CATSTGQETQYF. CDR3 coding DNA: TGTGCCACCAGTACAGGCCAAGAGACCCAGTACTTC.

The rearrangement links TRBV29-1 to TRBJ2-7; perhaps TRBD1 as D (6 bases). This CDR3 is built from 13 residues. Germline values: CDR1 SQVTM, CDR2 ANQGSEA. The V end was cut by 2 bases, the J end by 2 bases, with 10 bases between. CDR3 sequence reads: CSVETGSTYEQYF. The CDR3 region has the DNA TGCAGCGTTGAAACAGGGAGTACCTACGAGCAGTACTTC.

This chain joins TRBV20-1 and TRBJ2-7, with 7 nucleotides matching TRBD1. Per germline, CDR1 DFQATT and CDR2 SNEGSKA (reference sequence). The CDR3 contains 13 residues. V was clipped by 2 bases and J by 2 bases; unmatched bases: 3. DNA for the CDR3: TGCAGTGCTAGACCCACAGGGGCCTACGAGCAGTACTTC. Translated, it gives CSARPTGAYEQYF.

This chain joins TRBV24-1 and TRBJ1-2; D may be TRBD1 (6 bases). CDR3 length: 13 amino acids. The germline V gene has CDR1 KGHDR and CDR2 SFDVKD. V was cut by 2 bases and J by 8 bases, with 11 bases left in between. This CDR3 reads CATSDSYRAGYTF. CDR3 DNA sequence: TGTGCCACCAGTGATTCCTACAGGGCGGGCTACACCTTC.

The chain couples TRBV13 to TRBJ1-2; D is unresolved. The germline V and J ends were trimmed by 1 base and 6 bases, with 12 bases remaining between them. This CDR3 contains 14 residues. CDR1 PRHDT and CDR2 FYEKMQ come from the germline V gene (reference sequence). The CDR3 here is CASSLVPAGDGYTF. For the CDR3, the DNA is TGTGCCAGCAGCTTAGTTCCGGCCGGAGATGGCTACACCTTC.

V usage is TRBV29-1 and J usage is TRBJ2-1; 9 nucleotides agree with TRBD1. CDR1 is SQVTM and CDR2 is ANQGSEA in the germline V gene. V shed 5 bases, J shed 7 bases, and the junction held 18 bases outside the gene matches. The length of the CDR3 is 17 residues. The DNA for the CDR3 is TGCAGCGTTAAGCTACTACCCGGGACAGGGATTGTGAATGAGCAGTTCTTC. Translated: CSVKLLPGTGIVNEQFF.

V and J are TRBV20-1 and TRBJ1-5; D possibly corresponds to TRBD1 (5 bases). Germline V gene sequence: CDR1 DFQATT, CDR2 SNEGSKA (reference sequence). The CDR3 is made up of 15 amino acids. V was trimmed by 4 bases and J by 1 base, leaving 14 bases between them. The CDR3 DNA reads TGCAGTGCTAACACAGGTGCTTGGAGCAATCAGCCCCAGCATTTT. Amino acids: CSANTGAWSNQPQHF.

The J gene is TRBJ2-5, the V gene TRBV29-1, with D perhaps given as TRBD1 or TRBD2 (5 bases each). The CDR3 covers 12 residues. Per germline, CDR1 SQVTM and CDR2 ANQGSEA. Trimming cost V 3 bases and J 5 bases, with 10 bases left between them. CDR3 sequence (DNA): TGCAGCGTTGAGGGGGTTTGGGAGACCCAGTACTTC. This gives the protein CSVEGVWETQYF.

The rearrangement links TRBV7-9 to TRBJ2-7; no clear D gene. This CDR3 region has 15 residues. CDR1 SEHNR and CDR2 FQNEAQ come from the germline V gene (reference sequence). The V and J ends lost 5 bases and 0 bases respectively, with 14 bases between them. The chain's CDR3 is CASSPGRTRSYEQYF. The DNA for the CDR3 is TGTGCCAGCAGCCCCGGACGTACGCGCTCCTACGAGCAGTACTTC.

V usage is TRBV5-1 and J usage is TRBJ2-7; the match to TRBD2 covers 9 bases. V dropped 4 bases and J dropped 3; count of bases not matched to a gene: 17. The CDR3 spans 18 residues. Germline CDR1 is SGHRS and CDR2 is YFSETQ. Here the CDR3 reads CASSPRGTSLSPNYEQYF. The CDR3 nucleotides are TGCGCCAGCAGCCCGAGAGGGACTAGCCTAAGCCCTAACTACGAGCAGTACTTC. The full variable domain, completed using reference TRBV5-1 and TRBJ2-7, is KAGVTQTPRYLIKTRGQQVTLSCSPISGHRSVSWYQQTPGQGLQFLFEYFSETQRNKGNFPGRFSGRQFSNSRSEMNVSTLELGDSALYLCASSPRGTSLSPNYEQYFGPGTRLTVT.

This clonotype appeared a single time. This sequence joins TRBV20-1 and TRBJ2-3; D call uncertain. V was trimmed by 3 bases and J by 1 base, leaving 11 bases between them. The CDR3 is 14 amino acids. The V gene's germline CDR1 is DFQATT and CDR2 SNEGSKA (reference sequence). CDR3 amino acids: CSARTRARTDTQYF. CDR3 DNA sequence: TGCAGTGCTAGGACCCGGGCCCGCACAGATACGCAGTATTTT.